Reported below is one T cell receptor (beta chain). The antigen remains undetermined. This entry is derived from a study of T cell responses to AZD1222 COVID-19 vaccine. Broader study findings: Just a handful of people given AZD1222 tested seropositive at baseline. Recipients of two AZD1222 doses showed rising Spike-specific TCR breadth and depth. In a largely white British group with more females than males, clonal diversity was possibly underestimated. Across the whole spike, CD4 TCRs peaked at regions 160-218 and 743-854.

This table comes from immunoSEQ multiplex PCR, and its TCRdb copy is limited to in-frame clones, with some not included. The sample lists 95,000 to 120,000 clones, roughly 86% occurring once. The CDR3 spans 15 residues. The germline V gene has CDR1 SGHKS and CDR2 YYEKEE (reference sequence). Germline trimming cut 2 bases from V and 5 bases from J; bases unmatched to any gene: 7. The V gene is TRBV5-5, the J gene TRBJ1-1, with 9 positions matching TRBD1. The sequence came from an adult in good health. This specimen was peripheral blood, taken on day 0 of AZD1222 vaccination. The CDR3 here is CASSLLGQGGTEAFF. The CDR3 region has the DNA TGTGCCAGCAGCTTATTGGGACAGGGAGGGACTGAAGCTTTCTTT.